The present T cell receptor (beta chain) was sequenced within a study of T-cell memory formation after mild COVID-19 (dated by TCRdb to 2020 to 2022). For the wider study: TCR sequence clusters from the two donors were largely donor specific. T-cell clones expanding and contracting after mild COVID-19 in two donors were tracked by longitudinal TCRalpha and TCRbeta repertoire sequencing. Two young, previously healthy adult volunteers, one female and one male, were included in the cohort. Overall study results and their limits: Some responding clones were found in pre-infection memory, which suggests that pre-existing cross-reactive memory T cells took part in the SARS-CoV-2 response. The study included only a couple of mild cases, and larger cohorts that include severe cases with pre-infection samples were judged to be necessary. Contracting CD4+ clones turned up mainly in the CM and EM memory subsets, whereas EMRA was where CD8+ clones were enriched. Balanced CD4/CD8 phenotypes were observed for clones contracting from day 15 to 85, whereas a bias towards CD4+ was observed for a second wave of clones expanding from day 15 to 37. Whether the second-wave clones peaking on day 37 were SARS-CoV-2 specific was not confirmed.

In its sample, this clonotype was seen a few times. Its antigen remains undetermined. The sample holds no much larger clone one base away, and base qualities are not on file. The sequencer listed for this sample is Illumina NovaSeq 6000. cDNA libraries for TCRalpha and TCRbeta were prepared by 5'RACE using constant-segment primers, with sample barcodes and unique molecular identifiers added. RNA was extracted from every sample with Trizol reagent. The libraries were amplified in two PCR steps, and the second step added a second sample barcode and Illumina TruSeq adapters. Sequencing of libraries was performed on an Illumina NovaSeq with 2 x 150 bp paired-end reads. On the authors' methods: With migec v1.2.7, reads were demultiplexed and then collapsed into UMI-guided consensus sequences. With mixcr v2.1.11, UMI consensuses were aligned to TRA and TRB V and J templates and assembled into clonotypes. A clonotype was counted as expanded or contracted only when both edgeR and NoisET called the clonotype significant, with the noise models trained on biological replicates. For edgeR calls, a false discovery rate-adjusted p below 0.01 and a log2 fold-change threshold of 1 were applied. PCA with hierarchical clustering of max-normalized trajectories of the 1000 most abundant clonotypes was used as exploratory dynamics analysis. Each responding clone was given a CD4 or CD8 phenotype based on the CD4+ and CD8+ repertoires, which had been sequenced separately. The public reads were run again by TCRdb, first through fastp at Q25 and then through MiXCR, and only productive beta chains were kept. When rows share a CDR3 protein, they turn into one entry using the most common DNA and genes. It is TCRdb's table, rather than the study itself, that gives the V and J calls and clone size. This sample has roughly 250,000 distinct CDR3 sequences in its table, and roughly 15% of those were observed once. The ten top clones hold about 3.5% of the sample.

The junction shows trimming of 5 bases on V and 0 bases on J, plus 8 bases between the germline ends. From the germline V gene, CDR1 is SGHVS and CDR2 is FQNEAQ. The CDR3 covers 14 residues, taking in both the cysteine and the phenylalanine. The entry retains the CDR3 DNA only, 42 bases that are in frame from base 1. Ficoll-Paque density gradient centrifugation was used to isolate PBMCs. The receptor's source is a man between 18 and 35 years old who had mild COVID-19 (a few samples of this study predate the infection). The sample titles of this study are shuffled in the database, so cell type and time point are left out; the donor was told from shared clones. The chain joins TRBV7-8 to TRBJ1-3; no D segment can be confidently identified. Sequencing used PBMCs or a T cell subset sorted from them (not recorded which). The CDR3 in this case is CASSRDFSGNTIYF. The nucleotide sequence reads as follows: TGTGCCAGCAGCCGAGACTTCTCTGGAAACACCATATATTTT.